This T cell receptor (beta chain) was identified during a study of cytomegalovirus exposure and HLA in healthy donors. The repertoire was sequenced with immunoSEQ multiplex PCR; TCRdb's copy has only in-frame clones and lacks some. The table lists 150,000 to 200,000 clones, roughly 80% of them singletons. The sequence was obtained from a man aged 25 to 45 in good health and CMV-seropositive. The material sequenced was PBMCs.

The CDR3 loop reads CASSPRFQGLEAFF. DNA of the CDR3: TGTGCCAGCTCACCAAGGTTCCAGGGCCTAGAGGCTTTCTTT. This rearrangement joins TRBV18 to TRBJ1-1; a weak D match, TRBD1 (5 bases). CDR1 KGHSH and CDR2 LQKENI come from the germline V gene. Trimming pared 2 bases from V and 11 bases from J, leaving 18 bases between. CDR3 length: 14 amino acids.